This entry features one T cell receptor (beta chain) sequence. Its target is not known. Partitioning of CD4+ cells yielded a CD45RA+ naive subset and a CD45RA-negative memory subset. This sample was taken from a study of shared clonotypes between healthy human individuals. The study, taken as a whole, reports: The naive CD4 repertoires of a handful of donors were compared, and about 5% of clonotypes were shared. Relative to memory subsets, naive subsets generally showed larger estimated richness. Large sequencing depth failed to make sorted-subset sequencing complete, rarefaction showed.

Some clones are missing from TCRdb's copy, which holds only in-frame ones; the method was immunoSEQ multiplex PCR. The repertoire includes 2 million to 2.5 million clones, around 92% of them detected once, and about 0.41% sits in the top ten. CDR1 and CDR2 from the germline V gene are SGHRS and YFSETQ. V lost 4 bases to trimming and J lost 0 bases, with 8 bases between them. The CDR3 spans 14 residues. The V gene is TRBV5-1, the J gene TRBJ2-1; D unclear. The sample consisted of naive CD4+ T cells from PBMCs. Noted subset: CD45RA+ positively selected. The TCR sequence derives from a young man in good health. Some clones in this sample may be carry-over from other donors' samples. The CDR3 coding sequence is TGCGCCAGCAGCCCGCCCAACTCCTACAATGAGCAGTTCTTC. The encoded protein is CASSPPNSYNEQFF.